This T cell receptor (beta chain) was captured by sequencing in a study of blood T cell repertoires in COVID-19. Study as a whole: COVID-19 samples from acute and convalescent phases originated in the United States, Italy and Spain. PBMCs, B-cell-depleted T cells, or T cells provided the cDNA or gDNA that made up the material.

In the authors' workflow: Scientists estimated how many nucleated cells there were by amplifying reference gene primers. The method was immunoSEQ multiplex PCR; TCRdb's version includes in-frame clones alone and lacks a portion of them. That table gives V, J and clone size, and the DNA gave D and trimming. The sample has about 480,000 clones, about 85% seen once. Participants, about 18 to 89 years old, spanned around 26 US areas. CDR3 length: 15 amino acids. Per germline, CDR1 SGHTA and CDR2 FQGNSA. V was trimmed by 1 base and J by 5 bases, leaving 14 bases between them. The source is a woman younger than 35 with acute COVID-19. Sequenced material: PBMCs or T cells enriched from blood (not recorded which). This chain links TRBV7-2 with TRBJ2-5; D might be TRBD2 (6 bases). The CDR3 loop reads CASSLVARGSETQYF. The CDR3 nucleotides are TGTGCCAGCAGCTTAGTAGCCCGGGGGAGCGAGACCCAGTACTTC.